These 25 T cell receptor beta chains share one sample of origin, sequenced in a study of identical twins. Each CDR3 protein gets one entry after TCRdb re-called the 5' RACE reads with MiXCR. This sample yields around 1.7 million distinct CDR3 sequences, of which under 35% are seen a single time; more than 0.25% belongs to the top ten. What was sequenced was cord blood. These receptors all come from a newborn girl in good health.

This clonotype came up a few times. The chain joins TRBV13 to TRBJ2-7, with a weak D call TRBD1 (6 bases). The germline CDR1 and CDR2 sequences are PRHDT and FYEKMQ (reference sequence). Trimming stripped 5 bases from V and 7 bases from J, with 12 bases between. The CDR3 consists of 12 residues. Here the CDR3 reads CASSGQNNEQYF. CDR3 DNA: TGTGCCAGCAGCGGACAGAACAATGAGCAGTACTTC.

This clonotype was counted only a few times. This chain uses TRBV7-2 with TRBJ1-1; D gene ambiguous. The V end lost 1 base, the J end lost 4 bases, and 7 bases lay between the germline ends. The CDR3 runs 13 residues. The V gene's germline CDR1 is SGHTA and CDR2 FQGNSA. CDR3 loop: CASSLERLTEAFF. DNA for the CDR3: TGTGCCAGCAGCTTAGAGCGGCTCACTGAAGCTTTCTTT. Variable domain in full (rest from reference TRBV7-2 and TRBJ1-1): GAGVSQSPSNKVTEKGKDVELRCDPISGHTALYWYRQSLGQGLEFLIYFQGNSAPDKSGLPSDRFSAERTGGSVSTLTIQRTQQEDSAVYLCASSLERLTEAFFGQGTRLTVV.

This clonotype was picked up one time. The rearrangement uses TRBV3-1 and TRBJ2-5, with a possible D match to TRBD1 (6 bases). V gave up 1 base and J gave up 5 bases, with 11 bases separating them. CDR3 length: 14 residues. In germline, CDR1 is LGHDT, CDR2 YNNKEL (reference sequence). The CDR3 protein is CASSQGTVGETQYF. CDR3 sequence (DNA): TGTGCCAGCAGCCAAGGGACAGTAGGGGAGACCCAGTACTTC.

This clonotype was counted ten times or more. The chain has TRBV10-3 and TRBJ1-2; D is unclear. This CDR3 contains 12 residues. V lost 10 bases to trimming and J lost 2 bases, with 11 bases between them. Germline CDR1 reads ENHRY; CDR2 reads SYGVKD. Here the CDR3 reads CATKPWNYGYTF. The CDR3 DNA is TGTGCCACCAAGCCTTGGAACTATGGCTACACCTTC.

The chain uses TRBV4-1 and TRBJ2-7; a possible D gene is TRBD2 (6 bases). Germline values: CDR1 MGHRA, CDR2 YSYEKL. CDR3 length equals 16 residues. The germline V and J ends were trimmed by 3 bases and 7 bases, with 22 bases remaining between them. The CDR3 region is CASSQYRGRIYNEQYF. For the CDR3, the DNA is TGCGCCAGCAGCCAGTATCGGGGGAGAATCTACAATGAGCAGTACTTC.

J is TRBJ2-3 and V is TRBV28; D might be TRBD1 (7 bases). The CDR3 covers 17 residues. V dropped 4 bases and J dropped 9 bases, with 26 bases sitting between them. The V gene's germline CDR1 is MDHEN and CDR2 SYDVKM. CDR3 DNA sequence: TGTGCCAGCAGTTGGGGCAGGGGGGTAGCGGCCCGTCTCACGCAGTATTTT. Protein: CASSWGRGVAARLTQYF.

The rearrangement uses TRBV7-9 and TRBJ2-3; no reliable D call. Germline CDR1 SEHNR, CDR2 FQNEAQ (reference sequence). This CDR3 has 17 residues. V lost 5 bases to trimming and J lost 2 bases, with 20 bases between them. This chain's CDR3 is CASSPPYRALTTDTQYF. The CDR3 DNA is TGTGCCAGCAGCCCCCCATACAGAGCTCTTACCACAGATACGCAGTATTTT.

V usage is TRBV3-1 and J usage is TRBJ2-3; unclear D gene. Germline CDR1 reads LGHDT; CDR2 reads YNNKEL (reference sequence). Trimming left V 2 bases short and J 5 bases short, with 8 bases between. The CDR3 runs to 13 residues. DNA of the CDR3: TGTGCCAGCAGCCAACGTCTTTTAGATACGCAGTATTTT. Translated, it gives CASSQRLLDTQYF.

V is TRBV7-9 and J is TRBJ2-3; 8 nucleotides agree with TRBD2. The V segment lost 4 bases and the J segment 5 bases; nucleotides outside the gene matches: 14. The CDR3 consists of 17 residues. Germline loops: CDR1 SEHNR, CDR2 FQNEAQ (reference sequence). The CDR3 here is CASSSPLQRELIDTQYF. The DNA for the CDR3 is TGTGCCAGCAGCTCCCCACTTCAGCGGGAGTTGATAGATACGCAGTATTTT.

This clonotype has a single count. The chain uses TRBV5-1 and TRBJ2-2, with 7 bases matching TRBD2. Germline CDR1 is SGHRS and CDR2 is YFSETQ. The CDR3 is 15 amino acids. V shed 6 bases, J shed 4 bases, and the junction held 9 bases outside the gene matches. CDR3 nucleotides: TGCGCCAGCAACCGGGAGGCCCCCTTCACCGGGGAGCTGTTTTTT. Translating gives CASNREAPFTGELFF.

J is TRBJ1-2 and V is TRBV4-2, with D uncertain. The CDR3 has 17 amino acids. The germline CDR1 and CDR2 sequences are LGHNA and YNFKEQ. The V gene lost 0 bases and the J gene lost 0 bases, with 14 bases spanning the gap. Here the CDR3 reads CASSQDRSYGANYGYTF. CDR3 sequence (DNA): TGTGCCAGCAGCCAAGATAGGTCATACGGAGCTAACTATGGCTACACCTTC.

The chain couples TRBV21-1 to TRBJ2-5; the table gives TRBD2 as D, unverified against the DNA. TRBV21-1 is a pseudogene locus. The CDR3 extends over 15 amino acids. CDR3 protein: CASSKVPPPHNEQYF. CDR3 nucleotide sequence: TGTGCCAGCAGCAAAGTTCCCCCCCCGCACAATGAGCAGTACTTC.

In its sample, this clonotype was seen once. The chain joins TRBV12-3 or TRBV12-4 to TRBJ2-2; TRBD2 is a possible D gene (5 bases). V was cut by 3 bases and J by 8 bases, with 16 bases left in between. The CDR3 is 15 amino acids. CDR3 loop: CASSFRRLQLGELFF. CDR3 DNA sequence: TGTGCCAGCAGTTTCCGTAGACTACAGCTGGGGGAGCTGTTTTTT.

This clonotype was seen a few times. The V and J genes are TRBV7-2 and TRBJ2-7; D gene uncertain. Between the trimmed V and J ends, which lost 2 bases and 4 bases, there was a span of 12 bases. The CDR3 contains 14 residues. CDR1 and CDR2 from the germline V gene are SGHTA and FQGNSA. The CDR3 DNA reads as TGTGCCAGCAGCTTACACGGCAGCGATTACGAGCAGTACTTC. This gives the protein CASSLHGSDYEQYF.

This chain joins TRBV27 and TRBJ2-2; 8 nucleotides match TRBD1. Germline CDR1 and CDR2: MNHEY and SMNVEV (reference sequence). The ends lost 6 bases at V and 1 base at J; junction bases unmatched: 4. The CDR3 has 15 residues. The CDR3 region is CASRSGTGNTGELFF. As DNA, the CDR3 is TGTGCCAGCAGATCCGGGACAGGGAACACCGGGGAGCTGTTTTTT.

The V gene is TRBV5-1, the J gene TRBJ2-5, with D possibly being TRBD2 (6 bases). The V gene's germline CDR1 is SGHRS and CDR2 YFSETQ. The CDR3 is 14 residues long. Trimming left V 2 bases short and J 4 bases short, with 12 bases between. For the CDR3, the DNA is TGCGCCAGCAGCTTAAGGGCCGGGGGAGAGACCCAGTACTTC. Protein: CASSLRAGGETQYF.

This clonotype was seen only a few times. The V and J genes are TRBV6-6 and TRBJ2-1; unclear D gene. The end of the DNA is better explained by TRBJ2-7, so the J call may be wrong. Germline loops: CDR1 MNHNY, CDR2 SVGAGI (reference sequence). CDR3 length: 14 residues. The CDR3 region is CASSHSLSYNEQYF. DNA for the CDR3: TGTGCCAGCAGCCACAGCCTCTCCTACAATGAGCAGTACTTC.

The chain is built from TRBV28 and TRBJ2-3; the D gene is possibly TRBD1 (6 bases). CDR1 and CDR2 (germline): MDHEN, SYDVKM. CDR3 length: 16 amino acids. Trimming pared 1 base from V and 1 base from J, leaving 12 bases between. This CDR3 is CASSLLGRGRTDTQYF. The CDR3 DNA sequence: TGTGCCAGCAGTTTATTGGGCAGGGGACGCACAGATACGCAGTATTTT.

This clonotype has a handful of counts. The V and J genes are TRBV18 and TRBJ2-3, with a weak D call TRBD2 (5 bases). V lost 0 bases and J 6 bases, leaving 13 bases between the germline ends. CDR1 and CDR2 (germline): KGHSH, LQKENI. This CDR3 is 15 amino acids long. The CDR3 nucleotides are TGTGCCAGCTCACCACCAGTTCCGGGGATGGATACGCAGTATTTT. It is translated as CASSPPVPGMDTQYF.

A single count supports this clonotype. V gene TRBV6-1 combines with J gene TRBJ2-2, with unresolved D. The CDR3 length is 15 residues. The germline gives CDR1 MNHNS, CDR2 SASEGT. Trimming shortened V by 6 bases and J by 1 base, and 12 bases separated the two germline ends. This CDR3 reads CASRSRLGNTGELFF. For the CDR3, the DNA is TGTGCCAGCAGGTCCCGACTCGGGAACACCGGGGAGCTGTTTTTT.

About this clonotype itself: A read error may account for a junction end that differs from germline. The chain recombines TRBV12-3 or TRBV12-4 with TRBJ1-1; D perhaps matches TRBD1 (6 bases). This CDR3 has 16 residues. The DNA for the CDR3 is TGTGTCAGCAGGCTCCGAACGGGGGGGCGCTTAGATGAAGCTTTCTTT. The encoded protein is CVSRLRTGGRLDEAFF.

About this clonotype itself: A much larger clone lies one base from this, so it may be a read error. The chain has TRBV12-3 or TRBV12-4 and TRBJ2-1; 7 nucleotides align to TRBD2. The J call could be wrong; TRBJ2-7 is a better fit for the DNA end. The CDR3 has 14 residues. The CDR3 DNA is TGTGCCAGCAGTTTCGGGAGGTCCTACAATGAGCAGTACTTC. Its translation: CASSFGRSYNEQYF.

This clonotype was observed at least ten times. The chain has TRBV29-1 and TRBJ2-5, with no clear D. This CDR3 is built from 10 residues. Germline V CDR1 and CDR2: SQVTM, ANQGSEA. Trimming stripped 4 bases from V and 5 bases from J, with 5 bases between. CDR3 nucleotide sequence: TGCAGCGTTGGATGGGAGACCCAGTACTTC. It translates to CSVGWETQYF.

The table lists this clonotype with a few counts. The V gene is TRBV20-1, the J gene TRBJ2-3; 8 nucleotides agree with TRBD2. The CDR3 contains 14 residues. Trimming took 5 bases from V and 2 from J; bases not matched to a gene: 6. Germline CDR1 and CDR2: DFQATT and SNEGSKA (reference sequence). CDR3 sequence reads: CSAAGTSHTDTQYF. The CDR3, as DNA: TGCAGTGCTGCAGGGACTAGTCACACAGATACGCAGTATTTT.

As concerns this clonotype: This may arise from a read error, as a much more abundant clone is one base away. V is TRBV7-2 and J is TRBJ1-2, with 10 bases that match TRBD1. V was clipped by 1 base and J by 5 bases; unmatched bases: 4. Looked up from germline, CDR1 is SGHTA and CDR2 is FQGNSA. This CDR3 is 15 amino acids long. The CDR3 here is CASSLGGTGEYGYTF. CDR3 sequence (DNA): TGTGCCAGCAGCTTAGGGGGGACAGGGGAGTATGGCTACACCTTC.